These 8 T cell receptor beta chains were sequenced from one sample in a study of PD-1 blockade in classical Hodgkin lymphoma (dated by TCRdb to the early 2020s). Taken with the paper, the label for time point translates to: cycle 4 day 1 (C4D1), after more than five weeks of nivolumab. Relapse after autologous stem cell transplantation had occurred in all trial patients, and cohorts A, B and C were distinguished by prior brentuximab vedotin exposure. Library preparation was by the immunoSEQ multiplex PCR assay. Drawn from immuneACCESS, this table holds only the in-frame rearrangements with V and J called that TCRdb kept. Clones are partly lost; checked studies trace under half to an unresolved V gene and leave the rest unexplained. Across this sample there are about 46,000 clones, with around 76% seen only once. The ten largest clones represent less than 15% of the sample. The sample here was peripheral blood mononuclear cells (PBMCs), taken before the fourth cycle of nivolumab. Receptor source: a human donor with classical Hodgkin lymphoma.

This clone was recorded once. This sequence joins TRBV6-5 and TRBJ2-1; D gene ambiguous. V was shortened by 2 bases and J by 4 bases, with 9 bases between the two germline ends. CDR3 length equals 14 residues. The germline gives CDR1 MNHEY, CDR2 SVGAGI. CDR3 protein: CASSYDETYNEQFF. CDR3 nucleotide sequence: TGTGCCAGCAGTTACGACGAAACTTACAATGAGCAGTTCTTC.

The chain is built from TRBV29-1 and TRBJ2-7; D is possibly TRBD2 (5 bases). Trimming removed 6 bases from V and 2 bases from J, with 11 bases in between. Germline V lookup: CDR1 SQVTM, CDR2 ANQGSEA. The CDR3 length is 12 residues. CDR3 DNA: TGCAGCGTCCGGGGTACGGCCTACGAGCAGTACTTC. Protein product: CSVRGTAYEQYF.

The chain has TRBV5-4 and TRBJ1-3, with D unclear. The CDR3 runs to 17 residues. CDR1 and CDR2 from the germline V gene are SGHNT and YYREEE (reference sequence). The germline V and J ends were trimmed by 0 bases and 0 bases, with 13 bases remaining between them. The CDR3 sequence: CASSLGQWTSSGNTIYF. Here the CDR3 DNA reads TGTGCCAGCAGCTTGGGGCAATGGACGTCCTCTGGAAACACCATATATTTT.

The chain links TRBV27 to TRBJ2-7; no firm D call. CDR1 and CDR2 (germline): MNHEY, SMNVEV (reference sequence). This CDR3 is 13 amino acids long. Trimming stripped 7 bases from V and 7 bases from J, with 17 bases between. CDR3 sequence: CASISADRREQYF. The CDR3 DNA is TGTGCCAGCATTTCGGCGGACCGAAGAGAGCAGTACTTC.

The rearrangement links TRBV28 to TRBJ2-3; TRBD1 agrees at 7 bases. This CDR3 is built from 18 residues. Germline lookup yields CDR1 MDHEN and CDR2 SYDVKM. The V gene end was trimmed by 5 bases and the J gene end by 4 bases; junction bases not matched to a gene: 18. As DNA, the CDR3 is TGTGCCAGCAGTCCCGGGGTAGGGGACAGCCTAAGGGCAGATACGCAGTATTTT. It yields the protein CASSPGVGDSLRADTQYF.

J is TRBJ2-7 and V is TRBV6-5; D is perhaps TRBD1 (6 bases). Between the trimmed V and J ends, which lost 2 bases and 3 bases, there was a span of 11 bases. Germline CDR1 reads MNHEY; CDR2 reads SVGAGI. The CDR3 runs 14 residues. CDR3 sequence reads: CASSYAGTYYEQYF. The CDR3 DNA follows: TGTGCCAGCAGTTACGCTGGGACATACTACGAGCAGTACTTC.

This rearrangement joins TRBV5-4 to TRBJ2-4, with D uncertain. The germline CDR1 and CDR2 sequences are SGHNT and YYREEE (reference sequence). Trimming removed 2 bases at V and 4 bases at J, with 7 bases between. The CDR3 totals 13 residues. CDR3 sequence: CASSFSKKNIQYF. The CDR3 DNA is TGTGCCAGCAGCTTTTCAAAAAAAAACATTCAGTACTTC.

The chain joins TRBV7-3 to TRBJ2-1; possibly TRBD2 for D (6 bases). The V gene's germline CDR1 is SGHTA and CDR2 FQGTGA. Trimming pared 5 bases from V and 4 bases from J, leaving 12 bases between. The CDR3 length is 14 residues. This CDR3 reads CASSPPGLYNEQFF. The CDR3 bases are TGTGCCAGCAGCCCGCCGGGACTGTACAATGAGCAGTTCTTC.